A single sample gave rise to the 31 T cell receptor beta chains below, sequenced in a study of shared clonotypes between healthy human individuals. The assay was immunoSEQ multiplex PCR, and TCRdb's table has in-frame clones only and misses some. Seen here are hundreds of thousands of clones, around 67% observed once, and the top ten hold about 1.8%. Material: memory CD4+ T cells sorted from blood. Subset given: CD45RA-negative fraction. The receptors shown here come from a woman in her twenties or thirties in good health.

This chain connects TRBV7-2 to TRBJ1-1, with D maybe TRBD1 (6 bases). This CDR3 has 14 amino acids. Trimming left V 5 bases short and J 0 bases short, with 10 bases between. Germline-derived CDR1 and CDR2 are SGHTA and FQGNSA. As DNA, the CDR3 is TGTGCCAGCAGCACAAACAGGGTGAACACTGAAGCTTTCTTT. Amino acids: CASSTNRVNTEAFF.

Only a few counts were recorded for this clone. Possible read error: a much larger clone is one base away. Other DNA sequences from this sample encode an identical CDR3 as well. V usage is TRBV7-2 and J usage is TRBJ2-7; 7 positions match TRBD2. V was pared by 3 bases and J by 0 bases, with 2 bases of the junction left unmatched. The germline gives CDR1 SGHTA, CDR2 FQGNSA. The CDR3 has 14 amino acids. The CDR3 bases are TGTGCCAGCAGCTTTCAGCGGGACTCCTACGAGCAGTACTTC. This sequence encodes CASSFQRDSYEQYF.

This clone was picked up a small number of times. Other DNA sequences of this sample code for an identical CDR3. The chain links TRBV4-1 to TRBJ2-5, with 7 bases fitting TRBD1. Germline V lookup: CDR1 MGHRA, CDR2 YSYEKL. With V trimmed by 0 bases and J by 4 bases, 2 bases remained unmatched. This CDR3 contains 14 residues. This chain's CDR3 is CASSQDPGGETQYF. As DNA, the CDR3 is TGCGCCAGCAGCCAAGATCCAGGGGGAGAGACCCAGTACTTC.

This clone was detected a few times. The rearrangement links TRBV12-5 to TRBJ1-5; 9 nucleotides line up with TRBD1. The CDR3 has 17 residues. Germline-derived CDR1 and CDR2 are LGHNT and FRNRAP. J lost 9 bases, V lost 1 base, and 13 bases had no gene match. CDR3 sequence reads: CASGLAPPGQGVGPQHF. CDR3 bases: TGTGCTAGTGGTTTGGCACCTCCGGGACAGGGCGTTGGGCCCCAGCATTTT. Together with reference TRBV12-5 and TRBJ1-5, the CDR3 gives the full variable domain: DARVTQTPRHKVTEMGQEVTMRCQPILGHNTVFWYRQTMMQGLELLAYFRNRAPLDDSGMPKDRFSAEMPDATLATLKIQPSEPRDSAVYFCASGLAPPGQGVGPQHFGDGTRLSIL.

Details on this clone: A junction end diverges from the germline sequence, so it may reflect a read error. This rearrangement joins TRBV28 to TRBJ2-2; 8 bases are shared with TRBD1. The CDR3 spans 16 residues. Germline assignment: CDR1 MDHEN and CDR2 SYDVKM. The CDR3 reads CASSLRQGAYHRGAVF. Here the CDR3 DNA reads TGTGCCAGCAGTTTGAGGCAGGGGGCGTATCACCGGGGAGCTGTTTTT. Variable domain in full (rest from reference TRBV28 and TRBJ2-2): DVKVTQSSRYLVKRTGEKVFLECVQDMDHENMFWYRQDPGLGLRLIYFSYDVKMKEKGDIPEGYSVSREKKERFSLILESASTNQTSMYLCASSLRQGAYHRGAVFGEGSRLTVL.

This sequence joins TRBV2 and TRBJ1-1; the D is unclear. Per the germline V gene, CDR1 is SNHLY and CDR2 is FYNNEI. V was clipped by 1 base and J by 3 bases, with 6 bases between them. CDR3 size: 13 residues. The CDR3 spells CASSEGVYTEAFF. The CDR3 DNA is TGTGCCAGCAGTGAAGGTGTTTACACTGAAGCTTTCTTT.

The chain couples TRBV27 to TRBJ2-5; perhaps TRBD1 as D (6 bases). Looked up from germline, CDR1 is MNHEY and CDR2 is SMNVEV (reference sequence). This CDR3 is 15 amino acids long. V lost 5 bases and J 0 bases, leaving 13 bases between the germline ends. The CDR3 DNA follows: TGTGCCAGCAGTATGAAGAGGGGGTACCAAGAGACCCAGTACTTC. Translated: CASSMKRGYQETQYF.

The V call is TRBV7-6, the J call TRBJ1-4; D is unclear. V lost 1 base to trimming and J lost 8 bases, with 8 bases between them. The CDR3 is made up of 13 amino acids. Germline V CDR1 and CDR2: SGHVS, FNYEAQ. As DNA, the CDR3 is TGTGCCAGCAGCTTAGGCCCCTGGGAAAAACTGTTTTTT. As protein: CASSLGPWEKLFF.

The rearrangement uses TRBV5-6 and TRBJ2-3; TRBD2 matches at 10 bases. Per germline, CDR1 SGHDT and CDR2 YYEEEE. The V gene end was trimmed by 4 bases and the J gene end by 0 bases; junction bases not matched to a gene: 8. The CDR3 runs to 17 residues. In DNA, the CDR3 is TGTGCCAGCAGCCGTAGACTAGCGGGTTCTAGCACAGATACGCAGTATTTT. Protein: CASSRRLAGSSTDTQYF.

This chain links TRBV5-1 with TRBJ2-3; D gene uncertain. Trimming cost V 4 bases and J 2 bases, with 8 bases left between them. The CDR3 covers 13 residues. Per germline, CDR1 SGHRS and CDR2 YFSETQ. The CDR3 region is CASSPDNTDTQYF. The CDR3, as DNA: TGCGCCAGCAGCCCAGATAACACAGATACGCAGTATTTT.

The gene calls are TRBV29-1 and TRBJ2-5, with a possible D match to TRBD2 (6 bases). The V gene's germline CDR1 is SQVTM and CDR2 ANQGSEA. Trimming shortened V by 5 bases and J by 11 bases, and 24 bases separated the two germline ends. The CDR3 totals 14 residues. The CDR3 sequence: CSVLSLAGTWTQYF. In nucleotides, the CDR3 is TGCAGCGTTCTATCTCTGGCGGGAACTTGGACACAGTACTTC.

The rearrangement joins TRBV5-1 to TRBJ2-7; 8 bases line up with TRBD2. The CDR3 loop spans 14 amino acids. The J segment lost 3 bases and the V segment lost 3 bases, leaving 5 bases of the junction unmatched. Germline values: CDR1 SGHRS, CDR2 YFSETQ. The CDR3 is CASSSPGGGYEQYF. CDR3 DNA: TGCGCCAGCAGCTCCCCGGGGGGGGGCTACGAGCAGTACTTC.

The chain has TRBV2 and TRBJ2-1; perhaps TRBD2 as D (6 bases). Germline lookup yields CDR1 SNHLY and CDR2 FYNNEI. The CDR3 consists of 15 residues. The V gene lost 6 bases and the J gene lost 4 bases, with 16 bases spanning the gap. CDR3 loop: CASSPPRDFYNEQFF. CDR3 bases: TGTGCCAGCAGCCCTCCCCGGGACTTTTACAATGAGCAGTTCTTC.

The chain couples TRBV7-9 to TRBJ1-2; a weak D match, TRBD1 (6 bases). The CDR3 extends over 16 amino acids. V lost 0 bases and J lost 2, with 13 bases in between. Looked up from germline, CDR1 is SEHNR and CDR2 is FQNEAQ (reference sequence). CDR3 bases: TGTGCCAGCAGCTTAGCGAAGGGGGTTGGAAACTATGGCTACACCTTC. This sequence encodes CASSLAKGVGNYGYTF.

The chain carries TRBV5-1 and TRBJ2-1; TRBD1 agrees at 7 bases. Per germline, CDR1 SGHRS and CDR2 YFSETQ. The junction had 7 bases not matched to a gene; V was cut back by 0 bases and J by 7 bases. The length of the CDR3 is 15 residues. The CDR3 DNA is TGCGCCAGCAGCTTGGCCGGGACAGTACTGAATGAGCAGTTCTTC. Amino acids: CASSLAGTVLNEQFF. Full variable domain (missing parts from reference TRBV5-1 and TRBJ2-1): KAGVTQTPRYLIKTRGQQVTLSCSPISGHRSVSWYQQTPGQGLQFLFEYFSETQRNKGNFPGRFSGRQFSNSRSEMNVSTLELGDSALYLCASSLAGTVLNEQFFGPGTRLTVL.

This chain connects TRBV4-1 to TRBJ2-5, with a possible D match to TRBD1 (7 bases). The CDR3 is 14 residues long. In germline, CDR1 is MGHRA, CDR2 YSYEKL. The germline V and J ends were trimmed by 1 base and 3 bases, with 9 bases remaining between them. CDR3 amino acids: CASSQGGTEETQYF. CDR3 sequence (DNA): TGCGCCAGCAGCCAAGGCGGGACAGAAGAGACCCAGTACTTC.

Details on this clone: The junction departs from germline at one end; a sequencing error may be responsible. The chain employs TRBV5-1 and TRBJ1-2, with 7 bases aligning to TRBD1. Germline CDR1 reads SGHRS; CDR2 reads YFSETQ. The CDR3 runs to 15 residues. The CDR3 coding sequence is TGTGCCAGCAGCCTGACAGGGATCTCGTGGTATGGCTACACCTTC. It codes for CASSLTGISWYGYTF.

The CDR3 coding sequence is TGTGCCAGCAGCCCCTGGACAGGGGCGTACACTGAAGCTTTCTTT. Protein sequence: CASSPWTGAYTEAFF. The chain uses TRBV27 and TRBJ1-1, with TRBD1 matching over 9 bases. The CDR3 runs to 15 residues. The germline V gene encodes CDR1 MNHEY and CDR2 SMNVEV (reference sequence). The ends lost 6 bases at V and 3 bases at J; junction bases unmatched: 8.

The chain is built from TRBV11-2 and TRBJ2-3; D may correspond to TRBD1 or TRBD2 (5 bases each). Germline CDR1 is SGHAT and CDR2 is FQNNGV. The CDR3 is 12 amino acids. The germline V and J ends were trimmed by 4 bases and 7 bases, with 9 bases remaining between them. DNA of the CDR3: TGTGCCAGCAGCTGGGGACCGAATACGCAGTATTTT. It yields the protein CASSWGPNTQYF. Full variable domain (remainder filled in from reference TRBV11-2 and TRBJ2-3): EAGVAQSPRYKIIEKRQSVAFWCNPISGHATLYWYQQILGQGPKLLIQFQNNGVVDDSQLPKDRFSAERLKGVDSTLKIQPAKLEDSAVYLCASSWGPNTQYFGPGTRLTVL.

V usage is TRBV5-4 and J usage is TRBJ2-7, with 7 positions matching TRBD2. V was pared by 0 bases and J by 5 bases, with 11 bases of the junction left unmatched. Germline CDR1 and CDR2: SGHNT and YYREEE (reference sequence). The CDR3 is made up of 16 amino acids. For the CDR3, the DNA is TGTGCCAGCAGCTTGGACATGACTAGCCGCGGGGACGAGCAGTACTTC. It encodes CASSLDMTSRGDEQYF.

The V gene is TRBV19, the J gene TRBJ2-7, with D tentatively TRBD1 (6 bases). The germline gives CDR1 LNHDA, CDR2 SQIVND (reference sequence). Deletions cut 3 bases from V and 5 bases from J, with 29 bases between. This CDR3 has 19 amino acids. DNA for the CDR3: TGTGCCAGTAGTATCAGAAGGAGTGGTGGGACACCCAAGGTCCACGAGCAGTACTTC. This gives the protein CASSIRRSGGTPKVHEQYF.

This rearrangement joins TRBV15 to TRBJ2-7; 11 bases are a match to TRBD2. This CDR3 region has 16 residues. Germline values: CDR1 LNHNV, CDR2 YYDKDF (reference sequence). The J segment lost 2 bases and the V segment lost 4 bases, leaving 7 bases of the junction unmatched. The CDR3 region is CATSTRDSGRAYEQYF. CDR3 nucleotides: TGTGCCACCAGCACGAGAGATAGCGGGAGGGCCTACGAGCAGTACTTC.

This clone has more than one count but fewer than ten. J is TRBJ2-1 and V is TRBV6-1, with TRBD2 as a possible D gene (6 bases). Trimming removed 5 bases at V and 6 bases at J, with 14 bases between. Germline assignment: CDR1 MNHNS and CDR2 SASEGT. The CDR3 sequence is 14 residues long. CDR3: CASSLTGTSNEQFF. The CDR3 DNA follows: TGTGCCAGCAGTCTTACCGGGACTTCCAATGAGCAGTTCTTC.

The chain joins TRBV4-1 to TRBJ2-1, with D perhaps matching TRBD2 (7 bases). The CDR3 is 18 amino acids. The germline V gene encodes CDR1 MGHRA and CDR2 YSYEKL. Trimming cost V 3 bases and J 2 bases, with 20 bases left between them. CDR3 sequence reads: CASSHPKGGGAAYNEQFF. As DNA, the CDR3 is TGCGCCAGCAGCCATCCAAAAGGGGGAGGGGCAGCCTACAATGAGCAGTTCTTC.

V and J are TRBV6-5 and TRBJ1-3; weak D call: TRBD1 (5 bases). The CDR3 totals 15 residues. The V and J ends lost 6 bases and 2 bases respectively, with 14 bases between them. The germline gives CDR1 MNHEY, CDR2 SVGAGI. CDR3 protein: CASRTGGSAGNTIYF. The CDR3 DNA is TGTGCCAGCAGAACGGGGGGATCGGCTGGAAACACCATATATTTT.

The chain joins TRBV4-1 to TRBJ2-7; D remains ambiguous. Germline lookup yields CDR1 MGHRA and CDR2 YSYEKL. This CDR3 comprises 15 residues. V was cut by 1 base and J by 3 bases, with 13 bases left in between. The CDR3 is CASSQGPTHGYEQYF. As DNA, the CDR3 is TGCGCCAGCAGCCAAGGGCCTACACACGGCTACGAGCAGTACTTC.

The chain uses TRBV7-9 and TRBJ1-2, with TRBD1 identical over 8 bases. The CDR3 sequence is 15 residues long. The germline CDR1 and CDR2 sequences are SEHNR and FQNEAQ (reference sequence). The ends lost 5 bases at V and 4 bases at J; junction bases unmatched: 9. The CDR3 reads CASSPGRTGIYGYTF. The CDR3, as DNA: TGTGCCAGCAGCCCAGGCCGGACAGGGATCTATGGCTACACCTTC.

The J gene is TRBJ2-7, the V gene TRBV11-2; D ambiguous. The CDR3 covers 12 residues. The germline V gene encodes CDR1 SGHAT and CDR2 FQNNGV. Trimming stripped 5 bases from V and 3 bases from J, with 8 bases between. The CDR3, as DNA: TGTGCCAGCAGCCTACAGAACTACGAGCAGTACTTC. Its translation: CASSLQNYEQYF. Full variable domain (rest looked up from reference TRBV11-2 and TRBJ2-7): EAGVAQSPRYKIIEKRQSVAFWCNPISGHATLYWYQQILGQGPKLLIQFQNNGVVDDSQLPKDRFSAERLKGVDSTLKIQPAKLEDSAVYLCASSLQNYEQYFGPGTRLTVT.

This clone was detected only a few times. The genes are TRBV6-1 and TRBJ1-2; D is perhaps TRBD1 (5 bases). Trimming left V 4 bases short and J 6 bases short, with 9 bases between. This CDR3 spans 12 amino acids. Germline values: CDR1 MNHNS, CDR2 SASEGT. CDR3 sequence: CASSVGAHGYTF. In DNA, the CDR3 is TGTGCCAGCAGTGTAGGGGCTCATGGCTACACCTTC.

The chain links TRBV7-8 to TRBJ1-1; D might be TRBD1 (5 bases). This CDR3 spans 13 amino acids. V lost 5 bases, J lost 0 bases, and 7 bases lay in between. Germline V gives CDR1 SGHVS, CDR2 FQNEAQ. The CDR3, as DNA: TGTGCCAGCAGCCGGGGGTTGAACACTGAAGCTTTCTTT. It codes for CASSRGLNTEAFF.

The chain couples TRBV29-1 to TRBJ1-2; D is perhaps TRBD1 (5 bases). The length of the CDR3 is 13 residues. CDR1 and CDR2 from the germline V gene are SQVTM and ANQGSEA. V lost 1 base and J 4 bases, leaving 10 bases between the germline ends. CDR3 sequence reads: CSVEAGLGYGYTF. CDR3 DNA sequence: TGCAGCGTTGAAGCAGGGTTAGGCTATGGCTACACCTTC. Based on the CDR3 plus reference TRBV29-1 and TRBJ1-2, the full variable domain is SAVISQKPSRDICQRGTSLTIQCQVDSQVTMMFWYRQQPGQSLTLIATANQGSEATYESGFVIDKFPISRPNLTFSTLTVSNMSPEDSSIYLCSVEAGLGYGYTFGSGTRLTVV.